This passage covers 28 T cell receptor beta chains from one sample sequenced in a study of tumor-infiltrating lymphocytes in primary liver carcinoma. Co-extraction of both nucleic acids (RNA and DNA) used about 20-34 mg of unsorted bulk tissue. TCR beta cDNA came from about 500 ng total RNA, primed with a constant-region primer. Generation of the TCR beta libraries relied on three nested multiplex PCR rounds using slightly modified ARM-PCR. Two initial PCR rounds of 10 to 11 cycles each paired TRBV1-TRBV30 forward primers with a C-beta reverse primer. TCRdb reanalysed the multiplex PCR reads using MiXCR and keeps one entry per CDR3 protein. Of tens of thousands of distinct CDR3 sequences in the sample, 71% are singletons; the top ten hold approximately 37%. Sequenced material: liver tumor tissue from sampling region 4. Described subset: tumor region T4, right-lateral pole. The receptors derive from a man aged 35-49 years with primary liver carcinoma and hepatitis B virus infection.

Here the CDR3 DNA reads TGTGCCAGTTTAGGGAGCCAAAGGCATACCTTCTTT. Amino acids: CASLGSQRHTFF. The V and J genes are TRBV12-3 or TRBV12-4 and TRBJ1-1; no firm D call. This CDR3 has 12 amino acids. V lost 9 bases and J lost 14, with 22 bases in between.

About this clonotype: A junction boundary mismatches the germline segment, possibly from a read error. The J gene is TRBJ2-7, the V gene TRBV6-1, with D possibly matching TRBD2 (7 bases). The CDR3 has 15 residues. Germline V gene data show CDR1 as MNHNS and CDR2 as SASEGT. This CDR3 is CASRSRTRGGSEQHF. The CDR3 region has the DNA TGTGCCAGCAGATCAAGAACTAGGGGGGGGTCCGAGCAGCACTTC.

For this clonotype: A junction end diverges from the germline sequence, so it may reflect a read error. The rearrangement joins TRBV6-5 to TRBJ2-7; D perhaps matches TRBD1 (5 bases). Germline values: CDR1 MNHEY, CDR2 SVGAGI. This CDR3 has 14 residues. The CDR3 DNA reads TGTGTCAGCAGTTACGACCCCAGGGTCTACGAGCAGTACTTT. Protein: CVSSYDPRVYEQYF.

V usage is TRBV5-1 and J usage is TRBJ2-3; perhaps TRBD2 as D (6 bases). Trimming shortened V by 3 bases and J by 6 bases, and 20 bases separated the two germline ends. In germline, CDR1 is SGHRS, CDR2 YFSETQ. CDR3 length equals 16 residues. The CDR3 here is CASSSLVTGATDTQYF. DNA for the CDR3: TGCGCCAGCAGCTCCCTAGTAACGGGAGCCACGGATACGCAGTATTTT.

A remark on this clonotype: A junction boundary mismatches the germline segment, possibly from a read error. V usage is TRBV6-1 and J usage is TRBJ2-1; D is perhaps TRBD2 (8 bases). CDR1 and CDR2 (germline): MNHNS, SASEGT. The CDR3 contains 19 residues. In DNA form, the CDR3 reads TGTGCCAACAGTGAAGCCTCAGGGGGGGTAGCGGGAATCTACAATGAGCAGTTCTTC. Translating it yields CANSEASGGVAGIYNEQFF.

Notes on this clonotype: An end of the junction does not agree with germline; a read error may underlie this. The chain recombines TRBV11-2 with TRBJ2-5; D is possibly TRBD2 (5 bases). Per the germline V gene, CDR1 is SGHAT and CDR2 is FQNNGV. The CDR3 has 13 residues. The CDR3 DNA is TGTGTCAGCAGCTTAGTTCTGGGAGAGACTCAGTACTTC. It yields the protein CVSSLVLGETQYF.

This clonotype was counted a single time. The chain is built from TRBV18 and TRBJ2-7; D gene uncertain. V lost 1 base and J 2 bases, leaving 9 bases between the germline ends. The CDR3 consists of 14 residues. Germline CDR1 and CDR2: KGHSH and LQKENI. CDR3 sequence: CASSPQHLTYEQYF. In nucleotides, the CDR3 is TGTGCCAGCTCACCACAGCACCTTACCTACGAGCAGTACTTC. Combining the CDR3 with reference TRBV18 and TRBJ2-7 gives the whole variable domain NAGVMQNPRHLVRRRGQEARLRCSPMKGHSHVYWYRQLPEEGLKFMVYLQKENIIDESGMPKERFSAEFPKEGPSILRIQQVVRGDSAAYFCASSPQHLTYEQYFGPGTRLTVT.

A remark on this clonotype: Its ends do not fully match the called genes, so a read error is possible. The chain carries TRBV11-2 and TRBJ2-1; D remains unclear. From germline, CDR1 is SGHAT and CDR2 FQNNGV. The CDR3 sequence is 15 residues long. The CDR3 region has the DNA TGTGCCAGCAGCTTAGTCATAGACTCATATAATGAGAAGTTCTTC. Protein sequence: CASSLVIDSYNEKFF.

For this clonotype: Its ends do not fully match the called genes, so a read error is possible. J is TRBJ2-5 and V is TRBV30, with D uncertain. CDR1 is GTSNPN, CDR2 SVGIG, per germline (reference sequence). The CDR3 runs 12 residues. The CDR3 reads CAWSESLDTQYF. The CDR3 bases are TGCGCCTGGAGTGAGAGCCTAGACACCCAGTACTTC.

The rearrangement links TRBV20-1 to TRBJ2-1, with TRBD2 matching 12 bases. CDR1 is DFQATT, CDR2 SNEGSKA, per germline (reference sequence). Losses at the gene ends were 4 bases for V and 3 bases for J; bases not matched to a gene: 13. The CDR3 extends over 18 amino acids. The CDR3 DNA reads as TGCAGTGCTACGAGGACTAGCGGGACCAAGTCCTACTACAATGAGCAGTTCTTC. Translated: CSATRTSGTKSYYNEQFF.

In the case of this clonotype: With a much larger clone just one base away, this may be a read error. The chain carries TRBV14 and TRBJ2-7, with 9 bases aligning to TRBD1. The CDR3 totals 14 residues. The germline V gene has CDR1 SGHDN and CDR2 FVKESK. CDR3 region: CTSSRGQGVIRQYF. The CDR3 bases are TGTACCAGCAGCCGGGGACAGGGAGTCATCCGGCAGTACTTC.

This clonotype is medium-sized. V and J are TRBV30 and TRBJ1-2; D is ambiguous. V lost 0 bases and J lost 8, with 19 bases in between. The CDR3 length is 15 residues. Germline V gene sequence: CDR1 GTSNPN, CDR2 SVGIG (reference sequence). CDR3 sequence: CAWSVGWKGTNGYTF. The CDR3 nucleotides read TGTGCCTGGAGTGTCGGGTGGAAGGGTACCAACGGCTACACCTTC.

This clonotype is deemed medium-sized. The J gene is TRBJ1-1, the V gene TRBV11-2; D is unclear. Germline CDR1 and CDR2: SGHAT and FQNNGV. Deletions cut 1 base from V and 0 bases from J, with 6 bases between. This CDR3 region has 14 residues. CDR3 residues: CASSLARVNTEAFF. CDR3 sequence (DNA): TGTGCCAGCAGCTTAGCTCGGGTGAACACTGAAGCTTTCTTT. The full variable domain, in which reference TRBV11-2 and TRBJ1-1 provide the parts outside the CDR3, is EAGVAQSPRYKIIEKRQSVAFWCNPISGHATLYWYQQILGQGPKLLIQFQNNGVVDDSQLPKDRFSAERLKGVDSTLKIQPAKLEDSAVYLCASSLARVNTEAFFGQGTRLTVV.

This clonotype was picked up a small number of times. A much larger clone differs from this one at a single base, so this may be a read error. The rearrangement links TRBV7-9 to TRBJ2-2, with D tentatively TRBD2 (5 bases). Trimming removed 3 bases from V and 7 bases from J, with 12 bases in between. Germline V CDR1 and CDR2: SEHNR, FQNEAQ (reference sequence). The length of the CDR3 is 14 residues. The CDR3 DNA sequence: TGTGCCAGCAGCTTGGTGGGAGTGGTCGGGGAGCTGTTTTTT. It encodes CASSLVGVVGELFF.

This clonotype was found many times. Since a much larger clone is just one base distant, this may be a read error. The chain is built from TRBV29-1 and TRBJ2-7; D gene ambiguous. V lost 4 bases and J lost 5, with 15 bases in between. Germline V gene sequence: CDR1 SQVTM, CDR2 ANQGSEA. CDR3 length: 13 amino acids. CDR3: CSVAPTWLHEQYF. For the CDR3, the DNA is TGCAGCGTTGCCCCGACATGGCTCCACGAGCAGTACTTC.

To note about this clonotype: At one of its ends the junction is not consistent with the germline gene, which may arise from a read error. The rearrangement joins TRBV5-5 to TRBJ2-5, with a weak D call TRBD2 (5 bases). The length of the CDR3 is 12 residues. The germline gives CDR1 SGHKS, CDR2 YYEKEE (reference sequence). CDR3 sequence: CASSLYGETHYF. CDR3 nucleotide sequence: TGTGCCAGCAGCTTATACGGGGAGACCCACTACTTC.

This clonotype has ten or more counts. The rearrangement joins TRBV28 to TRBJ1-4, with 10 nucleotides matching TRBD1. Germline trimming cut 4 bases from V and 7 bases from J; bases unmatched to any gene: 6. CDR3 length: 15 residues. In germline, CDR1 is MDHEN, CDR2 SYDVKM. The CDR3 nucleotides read TGTGCCAGCAGTTCACCGGGACAGGGGCCTGAAAAACTGTTTTTT. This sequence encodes CASSSPGQGPEKLFF.

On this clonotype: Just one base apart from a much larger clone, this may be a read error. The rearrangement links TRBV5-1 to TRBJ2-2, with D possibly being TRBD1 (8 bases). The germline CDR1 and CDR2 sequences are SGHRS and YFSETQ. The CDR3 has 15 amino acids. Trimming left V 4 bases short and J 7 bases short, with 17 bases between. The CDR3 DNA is TGCGCCAGCAGCGTCAGCGGGACAGGAATCGGGGAGCTGTTTTTT. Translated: CASSVSGTGIGELFF.

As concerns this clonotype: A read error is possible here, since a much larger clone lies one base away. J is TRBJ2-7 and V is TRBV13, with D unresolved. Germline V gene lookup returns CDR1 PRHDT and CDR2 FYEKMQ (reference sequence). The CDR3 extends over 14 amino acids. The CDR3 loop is CVSSSYTYSGEQYF. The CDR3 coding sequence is TGTGTCAGCAGCTCCTATACTTATTCGGGCGAGCAGTACTTC. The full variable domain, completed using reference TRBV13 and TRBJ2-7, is AAGVIQSPRHLIKEKRETATLKCYPIPRHDTVYWYQQGPGQDPQFLISFYEKMQSDKGSIPDRFSAQQFSDYHSELNMSSLELGDSALYFCVSSSYTYSGEQYFGPGTRLTVT.

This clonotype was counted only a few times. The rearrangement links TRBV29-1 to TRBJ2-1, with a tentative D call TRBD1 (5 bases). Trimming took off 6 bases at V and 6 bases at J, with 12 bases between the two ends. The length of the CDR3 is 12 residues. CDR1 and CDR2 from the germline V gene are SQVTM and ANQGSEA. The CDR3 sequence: CSVAPTVNEQFF. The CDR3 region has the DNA TGCAGCGTGGCACCGACAGTCAATGAGCAGTTCTTC.

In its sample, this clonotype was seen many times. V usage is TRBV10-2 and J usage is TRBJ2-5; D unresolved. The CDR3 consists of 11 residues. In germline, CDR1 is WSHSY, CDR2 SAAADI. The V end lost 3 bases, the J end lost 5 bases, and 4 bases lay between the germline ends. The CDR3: CASSEWETQYF. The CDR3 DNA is TGCGCCAGCAGTGAATGGGAGACCCAGTACTTC.

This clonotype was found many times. The CDR3 region is CATSESTDTQYF. CDR3 in DNA: TGTGCCACCAGTGAGAGCACAGATACGCAGTATTTT. This chain links TRBV24-1 with TRBJ2-3, with D unresolved. Trimming pared 4 bases from V and 0 bases from J, leaving 1 base between. CDR1 is KGHDR and CDR2 is SFDVKD in the germline V gene. The CDR3 length is 12 residues.

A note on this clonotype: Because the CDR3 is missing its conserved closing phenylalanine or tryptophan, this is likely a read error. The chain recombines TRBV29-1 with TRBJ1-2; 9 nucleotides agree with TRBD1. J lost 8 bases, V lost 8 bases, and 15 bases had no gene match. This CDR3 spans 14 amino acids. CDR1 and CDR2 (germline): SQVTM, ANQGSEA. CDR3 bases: TGCAGCTGTTCCCTGGACAGGGGAGTAGTCGGCTACACCCTC. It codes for CSCSLDRGVVGYTL.

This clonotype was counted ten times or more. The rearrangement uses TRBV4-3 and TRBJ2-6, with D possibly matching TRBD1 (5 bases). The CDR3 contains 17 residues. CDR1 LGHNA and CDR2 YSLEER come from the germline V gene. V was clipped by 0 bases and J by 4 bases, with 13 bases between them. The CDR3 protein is CASSQDGSGRGANVLTF. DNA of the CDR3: TGCGCCAGCAGCCAAGATGGGTCAGGGCGCGGGGCCAACGTCCTGACTTTC.

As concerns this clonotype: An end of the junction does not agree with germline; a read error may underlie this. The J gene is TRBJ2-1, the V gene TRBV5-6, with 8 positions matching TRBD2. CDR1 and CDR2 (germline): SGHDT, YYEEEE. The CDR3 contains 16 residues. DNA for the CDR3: TGTGCCAGTAGCTCACCGGGACTAGGTGTGTTGAATGAGCAGTTCTTC. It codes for CASSSPGLGVLNEQFF.

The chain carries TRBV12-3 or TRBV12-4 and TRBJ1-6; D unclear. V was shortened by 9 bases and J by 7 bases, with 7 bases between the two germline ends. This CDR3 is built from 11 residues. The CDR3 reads CASLKNSPLHF. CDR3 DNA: TGTGCCAGTTTAAAGAATTCACCCCTCCACTTT.

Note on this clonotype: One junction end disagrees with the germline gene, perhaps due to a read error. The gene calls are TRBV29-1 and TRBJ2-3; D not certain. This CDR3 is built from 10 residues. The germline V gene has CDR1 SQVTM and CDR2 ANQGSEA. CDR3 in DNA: TGCAGCGGGAAGGAAGATATGCAGTATTTT. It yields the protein CSGKEDMQYF.

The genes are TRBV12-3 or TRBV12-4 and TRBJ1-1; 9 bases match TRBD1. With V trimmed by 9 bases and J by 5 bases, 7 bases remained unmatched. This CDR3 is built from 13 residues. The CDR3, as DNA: TGTGCCAGGGCCACGACAGGGGGGACTGAAGCTTTCTTT. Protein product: CARATTGGTEAFF.